This passage covers 5 T cell receptor beta chains from one sample sequenced in a study of blood T cell repertoires in COVID-19. Sequencing was performed with immunoSEQ multiplex PCR; in TCRdb, only in-frame clones are kept and a portion is missing. The repertoire holds 200,000 to 250,000 clones, with around nine tenths as singletons. Sequenced material: peripheral blood. Every receptor here comes from a woman aged 55-70 years who had recovered from COVID-19.

Note on this clone: Germline and junction disagree at one end, which may indicate a read error. The chain employs TRBV7-7 and TRBJ2-1; TRBD2 agrees at 12 bases. CDR1 is SSHAT and CDR2 is FNYEAQ in the germline V gene (reference sequence). This CDR3 comprises 14 residues. CDR3 DNA: TGTGCTAGCAGCCCAGGGACTAGCGGGAATGAGCAGTTCTTC. Its protein is CASSPGTSGNEQFF.

The V call is TRBV18, the J call TRBJ1-5; D is unresolved. V was clipped by 0 bases and J by 6 bases, with 12 bases between them. The CDR3 is made up of 15 amino acids. Germline-derived CDR1 and CDR2 are KGHSH and LQKENI. The CDR3 coding sequence is TGTGCCAGCTCACCACCGGCCGGGAAGCTTCAGCCCCAGCATTTT. This translates into CASSPPAGKLQPQHF.

This sequence joins TRBV2 and TRBJ1-2, with 10 bases aligning to TRBD1. The germline CDR1 and CDR2 sequences are SNHLY and FYNNEI. Losses at the gene ends were 4 bases for V and 4 bases for J; bases not matched to a gene: 12. This CDR3 has 17 residues. CDR3 sequence reads: CASSAGGQGIVTYGYTF. CDR3 nucleotides: TGTGCCAGCAGTGCGGGGGGACAGGGGATTGTGACCTATGGCTACACCTTC.

This clone was seen a single time. The rearrangement links TRBV18 to TRBJ1-3, with TRBD1 matching over 7 bases. CDR1 KGHSH and CDR2 LQKENI come from the germline V gene. The CDR3 contains 17 residues. V lost 3 bases and J lost 0; bases outside the gene matches: 8. The CDR3 region has the DNA TGTGCCAGCTCACCTGTCCCCCGACAGGGCTCTGGAAACACCATATATTTT. Its translation: CASSPVPRQGSGNTIYF.

The rearrangement joins TRBV20-1 to TRBJ2-1; 9 bases line up with TRBD2. This CDR3 spans 14 amino acids. CDR1 DFQATT and CDR2 SNEGSKA come from the germline V gene (reference sequence). V dropped 3 bases and J dropped 7; count of bases not matched to a gene: 7. The CDR3 DNA reads TGCAGTGCTAGTCGGGCGGGGGGGGAAAATGAGCAGTTCTTC. As protein: CSASRAGGENEQFF.